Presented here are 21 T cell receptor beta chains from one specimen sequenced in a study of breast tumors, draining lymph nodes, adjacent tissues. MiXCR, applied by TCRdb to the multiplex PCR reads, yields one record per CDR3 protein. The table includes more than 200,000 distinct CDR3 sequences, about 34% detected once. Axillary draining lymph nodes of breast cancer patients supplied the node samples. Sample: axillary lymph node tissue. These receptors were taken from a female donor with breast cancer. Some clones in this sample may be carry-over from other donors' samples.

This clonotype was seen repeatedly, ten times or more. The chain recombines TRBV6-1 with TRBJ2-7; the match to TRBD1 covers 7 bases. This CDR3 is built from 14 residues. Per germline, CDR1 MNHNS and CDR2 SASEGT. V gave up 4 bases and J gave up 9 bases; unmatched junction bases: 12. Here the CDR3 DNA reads TGTGCCAGCAGTGGGGACAGCCGGGTCATTTGGCAGTACTTC. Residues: CASSGDSRVIWQYF.

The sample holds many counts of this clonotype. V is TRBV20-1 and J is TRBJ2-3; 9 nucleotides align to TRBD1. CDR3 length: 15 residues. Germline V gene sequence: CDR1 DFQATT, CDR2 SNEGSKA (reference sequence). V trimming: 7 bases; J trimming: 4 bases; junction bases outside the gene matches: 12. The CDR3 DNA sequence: TGCAGTGTTCCCTCGGGACAGGGATTCCCAGATACGCAGTATTTT. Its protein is CSVPSGQGFPDTQYF.

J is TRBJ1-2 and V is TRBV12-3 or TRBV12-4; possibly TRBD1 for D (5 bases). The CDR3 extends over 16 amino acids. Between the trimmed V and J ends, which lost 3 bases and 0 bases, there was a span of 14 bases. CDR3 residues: CASSFIRGRANYGYTF. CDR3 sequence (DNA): TGTGCCAGCAGTTTCATCCGTGGCAGGGCTAACTATGGCTACACCTTC.

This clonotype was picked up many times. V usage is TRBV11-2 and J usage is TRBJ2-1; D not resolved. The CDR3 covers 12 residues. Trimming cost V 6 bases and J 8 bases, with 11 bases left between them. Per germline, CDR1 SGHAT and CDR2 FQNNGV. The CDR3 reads CASRRLGDEQFF. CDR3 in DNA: TGTGCCAGCAGGCGCTTAGGCGATGAGCAGTTCTTC.

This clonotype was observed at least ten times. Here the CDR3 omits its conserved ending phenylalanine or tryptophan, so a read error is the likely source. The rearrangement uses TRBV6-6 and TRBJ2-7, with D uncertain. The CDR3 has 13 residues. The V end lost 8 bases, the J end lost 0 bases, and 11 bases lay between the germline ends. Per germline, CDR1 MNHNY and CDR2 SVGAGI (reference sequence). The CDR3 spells CASQGPLSYEQYL. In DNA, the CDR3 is TGTGCCAGCCAAGGGCCGCTCTCCTACGAGCAGTACCTC.

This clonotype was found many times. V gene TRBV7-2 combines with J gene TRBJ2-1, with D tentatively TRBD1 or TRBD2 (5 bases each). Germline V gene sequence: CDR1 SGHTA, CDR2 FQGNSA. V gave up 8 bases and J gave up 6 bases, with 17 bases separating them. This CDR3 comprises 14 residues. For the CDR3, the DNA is TGTGCCAGCTTAGGGGCAGGGAGAGTCAATGAGCAGTTCTTC. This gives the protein CASLGAGRVNEQFF.

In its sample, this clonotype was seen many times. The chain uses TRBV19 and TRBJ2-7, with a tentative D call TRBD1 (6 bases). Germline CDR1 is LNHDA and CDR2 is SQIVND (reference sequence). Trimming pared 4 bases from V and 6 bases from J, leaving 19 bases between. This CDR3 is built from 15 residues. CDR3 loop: CASSTTGPVTSEQYF. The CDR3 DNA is TGTGCCAGTAGTACCACAGGGCCCGTAACCTCCGAGCAGTACTTC. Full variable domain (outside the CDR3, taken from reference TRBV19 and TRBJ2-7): DGGITQSPKYLFRKEGQNVTLSCEQNLNHDAMYWYRQDPGQGLRLIYYSQIVNDFQKGDIAEGYSVSREKKESFPLTVTSAQKNPTAFYLCASSTTGPVTSEQYFGPGTRLTVT.

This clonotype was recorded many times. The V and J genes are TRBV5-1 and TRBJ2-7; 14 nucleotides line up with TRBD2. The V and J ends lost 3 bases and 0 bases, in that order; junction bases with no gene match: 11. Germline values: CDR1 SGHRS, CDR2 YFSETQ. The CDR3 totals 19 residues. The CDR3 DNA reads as TGCGCCAGCAGCTCCCGGACTAGCGGGAGGCCCCGGAGCTCCTACGAGCAGTACTTC. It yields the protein CASSSRTSGRPRSSYEQYF.

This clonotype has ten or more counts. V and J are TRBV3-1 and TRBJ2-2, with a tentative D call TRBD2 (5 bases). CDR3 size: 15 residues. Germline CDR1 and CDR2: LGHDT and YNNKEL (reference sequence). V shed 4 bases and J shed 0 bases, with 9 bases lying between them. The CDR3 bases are TGTGCCAGCAGCCCGACACTAGCGAACACCGGGGAGCTGTTTTTT. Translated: CASSPTLANTGELFF. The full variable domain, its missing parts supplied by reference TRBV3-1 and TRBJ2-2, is DTAVSQTPKYLVTQMGNDKSIKCEQNLGHDTMYWYKQDSKKFLKIMFSYNNKELIINETVPNRFSPKSPDKAHLNLHINSLELGDSAVYFCASSPTLANTGELFFGEGSRLTVL.

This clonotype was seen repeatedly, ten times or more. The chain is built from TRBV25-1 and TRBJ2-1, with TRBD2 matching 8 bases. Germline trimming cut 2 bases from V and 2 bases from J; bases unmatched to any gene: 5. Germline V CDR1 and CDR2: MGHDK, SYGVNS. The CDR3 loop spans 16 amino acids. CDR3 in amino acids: CASSETAGLAYNEQFF. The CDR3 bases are TGTGCCAGCAGTGAAACGGCGGGACTAGCCTACAATGAGCAGTTCTTC. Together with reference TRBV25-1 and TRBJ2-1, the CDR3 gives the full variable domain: EADIYQTPRYLVIGTGKKITLECSQTMGHDKMYWYQQDPGMELHLIHYSYGVNSTEKGDLSSESTVSRIRTEHFPLTLESARPSHTSQYLCASSETAGLAYNEQFFGPGTRLTVL.

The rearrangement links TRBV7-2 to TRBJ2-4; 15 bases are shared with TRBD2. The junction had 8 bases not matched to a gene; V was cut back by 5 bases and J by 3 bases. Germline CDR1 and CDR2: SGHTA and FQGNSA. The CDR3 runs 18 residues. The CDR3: CASSRGTSGRIDKNIQYF. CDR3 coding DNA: TGTGCCAGCAGCCGCGGGACTAGCGGGAGGATCGACAAAAACATTCAGTACTTC. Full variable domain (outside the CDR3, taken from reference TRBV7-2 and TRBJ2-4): GAGVSQSPSNKVTEKGKDVELRCDPISGHTALYWYRQSLGQGLEFLIYFQGNSAPDKSGLPSDRFSAERTGGSVSTLTIQRTQQEDSAVYLCASSRGTSGRIDKNIQYFGAGTRLSVL.

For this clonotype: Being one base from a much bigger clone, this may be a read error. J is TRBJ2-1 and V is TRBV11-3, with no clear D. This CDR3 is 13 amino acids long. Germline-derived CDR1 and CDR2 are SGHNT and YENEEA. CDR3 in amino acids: CAGSPMRYAEQFF. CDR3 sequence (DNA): TGTGCCGGCAGCCCCATGAGGTACGCTGAGCAGTTCTTC.

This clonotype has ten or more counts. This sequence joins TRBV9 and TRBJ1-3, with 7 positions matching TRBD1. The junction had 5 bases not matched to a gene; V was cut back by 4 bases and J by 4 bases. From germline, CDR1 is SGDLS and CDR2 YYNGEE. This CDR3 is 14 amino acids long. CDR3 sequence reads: CASSPQGVGNTIYF. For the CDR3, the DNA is TGTGCCAGCAGCCCCCAGGGGGTCGGAAACACCATATATTTT.

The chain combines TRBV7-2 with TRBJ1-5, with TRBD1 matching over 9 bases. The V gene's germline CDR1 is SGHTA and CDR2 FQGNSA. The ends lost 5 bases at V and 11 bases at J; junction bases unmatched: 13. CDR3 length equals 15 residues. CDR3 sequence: CASSPPDRGQSAQHF. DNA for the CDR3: TGTGCCAGCAGCCCCCCGGACAGGGGCCAATCAGCCCAGCATTTT.

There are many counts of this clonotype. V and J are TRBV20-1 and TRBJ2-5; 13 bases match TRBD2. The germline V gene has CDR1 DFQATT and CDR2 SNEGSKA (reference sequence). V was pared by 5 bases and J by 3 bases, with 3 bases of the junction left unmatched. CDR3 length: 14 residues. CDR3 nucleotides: TGCAGTGCTTCACTAGCGGGAGGGGAAGAGACCCAGTACTTC. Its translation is CSASLAGGEETQYF.

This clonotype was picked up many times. The CDR3 sequence is CASSLKFDSPLHF. CDR3 nucleotides: TGCGCCAGCAGCTTGAAATTTGATTCACCCCTCCACTTT. The chain employs TRBV5-1 and TRBJ1-6; D unresolved. Germline-derived CDR1 and CDR2 are SGHRS and YFSETQ. CDR3 length: 13 amino acids. V gave up 1 base and J gave up 8 bases, with 7 bases separating them.

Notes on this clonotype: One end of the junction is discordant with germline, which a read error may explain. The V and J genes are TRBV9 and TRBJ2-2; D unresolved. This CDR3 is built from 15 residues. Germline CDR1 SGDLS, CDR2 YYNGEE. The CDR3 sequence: CASKSFAGNTGELFF. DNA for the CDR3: TGCGCCAGCAAATCCTTCGCCGGGAACACCGGGGAGCTGTTTTTT.

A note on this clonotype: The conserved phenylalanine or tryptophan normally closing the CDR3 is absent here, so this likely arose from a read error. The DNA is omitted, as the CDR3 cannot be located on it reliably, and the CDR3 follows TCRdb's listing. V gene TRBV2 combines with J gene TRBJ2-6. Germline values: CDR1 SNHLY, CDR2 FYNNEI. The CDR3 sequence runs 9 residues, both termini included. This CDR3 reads CASSEKRRG.

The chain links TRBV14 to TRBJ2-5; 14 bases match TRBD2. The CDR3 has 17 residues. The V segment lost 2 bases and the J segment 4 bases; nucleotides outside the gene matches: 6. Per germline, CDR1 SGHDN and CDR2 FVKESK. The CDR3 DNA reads TGTGCCAGCAGCCAACCGGGACTAGCGGGAGTACTAGAGACCCAGTACTTC. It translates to CASSQPGLAGVLETQYF.

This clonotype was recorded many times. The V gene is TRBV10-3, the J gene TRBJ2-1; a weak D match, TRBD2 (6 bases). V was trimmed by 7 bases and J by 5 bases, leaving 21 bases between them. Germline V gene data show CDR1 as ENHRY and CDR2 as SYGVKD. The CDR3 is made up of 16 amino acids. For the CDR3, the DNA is TGTGCCATCAAAAGATCAGGACTAAGTACCAACAATGAGCAGTTCTTC. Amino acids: CAIKRSGLSTNNEQFF.

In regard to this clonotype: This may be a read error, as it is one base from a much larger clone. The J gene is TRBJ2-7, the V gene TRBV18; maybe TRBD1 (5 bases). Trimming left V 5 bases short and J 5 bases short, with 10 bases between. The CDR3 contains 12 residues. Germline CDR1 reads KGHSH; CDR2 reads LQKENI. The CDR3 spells CASSSIGDEQYF. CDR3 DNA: TGTGCCAGCTCATCGATAGGGGACGAGCAGTACTTC. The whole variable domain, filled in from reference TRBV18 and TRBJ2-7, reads NAGVMQNPRHLVRRRGQEARLRCSPMKGHSHVYWYRQLPEEGLKFMVYLQKENIIDESGMPKERFSAEFPKEGPSILRIQQVVRGDSAAYFCASSSIGDEQYFGPGTRLTVT.